The rows below give T cell receptor beta chains drawn from one sample of a study of T cell changes during pregnancy in multiple sclerosis. The table came from immunoSEQ multiplex PCR; TCRdb's copy has only in-frame clones and leaves some out. The sample gives over 50,000 clones, 75% to 90% of which show up once; roughly 0.9% is in the top ten. The source material was peripheral blood, sampled in the first trimester of pregnancy. These TCRs come from a female donor in good health, enrolled as a control in a pregnancy study. CDR3s include the opening cysteine and the closing phenylalanine or tryptophan. D genes are given only for firm matches. The size field is filled for only some rows; it gives once, few, many or a size class.

v_call	d_call	j_call	clone_size	cdr3_nt	cdr3_aa
TRBV19	.	TRBJ1-2	.	TGTGCCAGTAGTATAGGCGGGGCCGGGGGTAACTATGGCTACACCTTC	CASSIGGAGGNYGYTF
TRBV9	.	TRBJ2-2	.	TGTGCCAGCAGCGTAGGTCAGGGGCCGGTCACCGGGGAGCTGTTTTTT	CASSVGQGPVTGELFF
TRBV6-6	TRBD1	TRBJ2-7	.	TGTGCCAGCAGTTACTCGAGAGGACAGGGAAACTACGAGCAGTACTTC	CASSYSRGQGNYEQYF
TRBV28	.	TRBJ2-2	.	TGTGCCAGCACTGTTTCCGGGGAGCTGTTTTTT	CASTVSGELFF
TRBV25-1	.	TRBJ2-2	.	TGTGCCAGCAGTGAGGGGCAGGGCTCGAACACCGGGGAGCTGTTTTTT	CASSEGQGSNTGELFF
TRBV11-2	TRBD2	TRBJ2-3	.	TGTGCCAGCAGCTCCGCTAGCGGGGGGGTCCCCTTTACGCAGTATTTT	CASSSASGGVPFTQYF
TRBV28	TRBD1	TRBJ2-5	.	TGTGCCAGCAGTTTAAAGTACAGGGGCCAAGAGACCCAGTACTTC	CASSLKYRGQETQYF
TRBV2	TRBD2	TRBJ2-4	.	TGTGCCAGCAATTTACTAGCGGGGGTTTCACTAGCCAAAAACATTCAGTACTTC	CASNLLAGVSLAKNIQYF
TRBV6-5	.	TRBJ2-7	.	TGTGCCAGCAGTCCCCCAGGGAACGAGCAGTACTTC	CASSPPGNEQYF
TRBV7-9	.	TRBJ2-2	few	TGTGCCAGCAGCTTAGGCAGGGGCGCGGTTGTCACCGGGGAGCTGTTTTTT	CASSLGRGAVVTGELFF
TRBV19	.	TRBJ2-7	.	TGTGCCAGTAGTATAGGCAGGTCCACCGAGCAGTACTTC	CASSIGRSTEQYF
TRBV11-2	TRBD2	TRBJ2-5	.	TGTGCCAGCAGCCAACTGACCAGGGAGGGGACCCAGTACTTC	CASSQLTREGTQYF
TRBV4-1	TRBD2	TRBJ2-3	.	TGCGCCAGCAGCCAAGTGGGAGCGGGGAACACAGATACGCAGTATTTT	CASSQVGAGNTDTQYF
TRBV7-9	TRBD1	TRBJ1-2	.	TGTGCCAGCAGGCAGGGACAGGGAACTGGCTACACCTTC	CASRQGQGTGYTF
TRBV9	.	TRBJ1-1	.	TGTGCCAGCAGCGTAGCCCCGGTGAACACTGAAGCTTTCTTT	CASSVAPVNTEAFF
TRBV7-7	.	TRBJ2-2	.	TGTGCCAGCAGCTTAATAGGGACTACCGGGGAGCTGTTTTTT	CASSLIGTTGELFF
TRBV7-9	TRBD1	TRBJ1-2	.	TGTGCCAGCAGCGACTCACAGGGGGCTGCGAGCTATGGCTACACCTTC	CASSDSQGAASYGYTF
TRBV19	TRBD1	TRBJ2-7	.	TGTGCCAGCGGGACAGGGGGGTACGAGCAGTACTTC	CASGTGGYEQYF
TRBV7-8	TRBD1	TRBJ1-2	once	TGTGCCAGCAGCTTAGCGCCCCAGGGGGCCCTTCGAGTTGGCTACACCTTC	CASSLAPQGALRVGYTF
TRBV10-3	TRBD2	TRBJ2-1	.	TGTGCCATCAGTGAGAAGCTAGCGGGGGCTGATGAGCAGTTCTTC	CAISEKLAGADEQFF
TRBV19	.	TRBJ2-1	.	TGTGCCACTACCCCGGGAGCCAGGGACTCCTACAATGAGCAGTTCTTC	CATTPGARDSYNEQFF
TRBV10-2	.	TRBJ1-6	.	TGCGCCAGCAGTGAGTCGACTCCTCTGCCGAGCTCCTATAATTCACCCCTCCACTTT	CASSESTPLPSSYNSPLHF
TRBV30	.	TRBJ1-1	.	TGTGCCTGCTCGACAGGAAGGGACACTGAAGCTTTCTTT	CACSTGRDTEAFF
TRBV11-3	.	TRBJ1-6	.	TGTGCCAGCTCTTACAGCTCCTATAATTCACCCCTCCACTTT	CASSYSSYNSPLHF
TRBV5-6	TRBD1	TRBJ1-1	.	TGTGCCAGCAGCTTTGGACAGGGTAACACTGAAGCTTTCTTT	CASSFGQGNTEAFF
TRBV9	TRBD1	TRBJ1-6	.	TGTGCCAGCAGCGTAGCAGGGACAGGGAATAATTCACCCCTCCACTTT	CASSVAGTGNNSPLHF
TRBV5-4	.	TRBJ1-1	.	TGTGCCAGCAGCCTGGACGTCGAGAGGAACACTGAAGCTTTCTTT	CASSLDVERNTEAFF
TRBV20-1	.	TRBJ1-2	.	TGCAGTGCTAGGGACAGCTATGGCTACACCTTC	CSARDSYGYTF
TRBV4-3	.	TRBJ1-6	.	TGCGCCAGCAGCCAAGATAGGGGCGGTCAGGGATATAATTCACCCCTCCACTTT	CASSQDRGGQGYNSPLHF
TRBV11-2	.	TRBJ1-1	few	TGTGCCAGCAAACTAGGGGAGGGCAGAACTATGAACACTGAAGCTTTCTTT	CASKLGEGRTMNTEAFF
TRBV6-4	.	TRBJ1-2	.	TGTGCCAGCAGTGACGAGGGCTATGGCTACACCTTC	CASSDEGYGYTF
TRBV30	.	TRBJ2-7	.	TGTGCCTGGAGTGAAATTTCAGGGGTCCACGAGCAGTACTTC	CAWSEISGVHEQYF
TRBV2	.	TRBJ1-2	.	TGTGCCAGCAGTGAAGACGTTATTAACGGAGGCTATGGCTACACCTTC	CASSEDVINGGYGYTF
TRBV11-2	.	TRBJ2-7	once	TGTGCCAGCAGCCCACAGTATATCACCTACGAGCAGTACTTC	CASSPQYITYEQYF
TRBV30	.	TRBJ1-2	.	TGTGCCTGGAGCGACGGGGGGTTTGGCGGCTACACCTTC	CAWSDGGFGGYTF
TRBV2	TRBD1	TRBJ1-6	.	TGTGCCAGCCTACCCGGGACAGGGTTGGGACCCCTCCACTTT	CASLPGTGLGPLHF
TRBV30	TRBD1	TRBJ1-2	.	TGTGCCTGGAGGGGGACAGGGGGTGACTATGGCTACACCTTC	CAWRGTGGDYGYTF
TRBV5-6	.	TRBJ2-3	.	TGTGCCAGCAGCTTGGAGGCAGGCCCCACAGATACGCAGTATTTT	CASSLEAGPTDTQYF
TRBV5-1	TRBD2	TRBJ2-5	.	TGCGCCAGCAGCTTTAGCGGGGGAGAGACCCAGTACTTC	CASSFSGGETQYF
TRBV18	TRBD1	TRBJ1-1	.	TGTGCCAGCTCACCGGGACAGATGAACACTGAAGCTTTCTTT	CASSPGQMNTEAFF
TRBV19	.	TRBJ1-2	few	TGTGCCAGCCAGGGTTATGGCTACACCTTC	CASQGYGYTF
TRBV13	.	TRBJ2-7	.	TGTGCCAGCAGCTCCGGGAGGACAGATTACGAGCAGTACTTC	CASSSGRTDYEQYF
TRBV11-2	TRBD1	TRBJ2-3	.	TGTGCCAGCAGCCTTCGGGACAGTCTCACAGATACGCAGTATTTT	CASSLRDSLTDTQYF
TRBV7-9	.	TRBJ2-5	.	TGTGCCAGCAGCTTAATTTTGAAGGGGCAAGAGACCCAGTACTTC	CASSLILKGQETQYF
TRBV18	TRBD1	TRBJ1-2	.	TGTGCCAGCTCACCAGTTTTGACAGGGGGGGACTATGGCTACACCTTC	CASSPVLTGGDYGYTF
TRBV6-1	.	TRBJ1-5	.	TGTGCCACCAAGGGGGGAGGGGTCAATCAGCCCCAGCATTTT	CATKGGGVNQPQHF
TRBV7-7	TRBD1	TRBJ1-3	.	TGTGCTAGCAGCGCCGGGACAGGGATTAACTCTGGAAACACCATATATTTT	CASSAGTGINSGNTIYF
TRBV7-6	TRBD2	TRBJ2-1	once	TGTGCCAGCAGCCTTAGCGGGGGGAGCTCCTACAATGAGCAGTTCTTC	CASSLSGGSSYNEQFF
TRBV4-2	TRBD1	TRBJ1-1	.	TGTGCCAGCAGCCGCGACAGGGGGAACACTGAAGCTTTCTTT	CASSRDRGNTEAFF
TRBV30	TRBD1	TRBJ1-6	.	TGTGCCTGGAGTAGACAGGGAAGGTCACCCCTCCACTTT	CAWSRQGRSPLHF